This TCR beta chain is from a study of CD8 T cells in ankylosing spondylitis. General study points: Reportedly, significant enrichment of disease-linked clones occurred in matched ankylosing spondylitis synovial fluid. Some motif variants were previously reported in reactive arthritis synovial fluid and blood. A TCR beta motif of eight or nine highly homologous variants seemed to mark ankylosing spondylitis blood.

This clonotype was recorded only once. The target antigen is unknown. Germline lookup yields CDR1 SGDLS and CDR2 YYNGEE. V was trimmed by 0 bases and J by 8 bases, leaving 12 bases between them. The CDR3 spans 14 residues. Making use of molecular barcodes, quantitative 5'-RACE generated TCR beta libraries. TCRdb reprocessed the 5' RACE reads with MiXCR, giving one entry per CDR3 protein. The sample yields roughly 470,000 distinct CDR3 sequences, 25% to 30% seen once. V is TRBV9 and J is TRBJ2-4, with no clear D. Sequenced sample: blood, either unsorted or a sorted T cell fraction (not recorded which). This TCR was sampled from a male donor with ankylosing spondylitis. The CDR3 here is CASSVGGSKYIQYF. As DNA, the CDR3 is TGTGCCAGCAGCGTAGGGGGTAGCAAGTACATTCAGTACTTC.